Following are 8 T cell receptor beta chains from one sample sequenced in a study of T cell repertoires in cytomegalovirus infection. A single record per CDR3 protein comes from TCRdb applying MiXCR to the reads. The table has 200,000 to 300,000 distinct CDR3 sequences, roughly an eighth seen once. Source material: PBMCs. These receptors came from a human donor in good health (CMV status not recorded). Some clones in this sample may be carry-over from other donors' samples.

This clonotype was recorded once. The chain couples TRBV15 to TRBJ2-7; D is possibly TRBD1 (5 bases). Germline V CDR1 and CDR2: LNHNV, YYDKDF (reference sequence). Trimming pared 8 bases from V and 1 base from J, leaving 9 bases between. This CDR3 is built from 12 residues. The CDR3 loop reads CATAQGSYEQYF. For the CDR3, the DNA is TGTGCCACCGCCCAGGGTTCCTACGAGCAGTACTTC.

This clonotype was seen ten or more times. The rearrangement links TRBV11-2 to TRBJ2-4; D is undetermined. Looked up from germline, CDR1 is SGHAT and CDR2 is FQNNGV. V lost 4 bases, J lost 6 bases, and 7 bases lay in between. The CDR3 covers 12 residues. CDR3 region: CASSSPGNIQYF. The CDR3 bases are TGTGCCAGCAGCTCACCTGGAAACATTCAGTACTTC.

The rearrangement uses TRBV5-4 and TRBJ2-3, with TRBD2 identical over 11 bases. The germline CDR1 and CDR2 sequences are SGHNT and YYREEE (reference sequence). The V and J ends lost 2 bases and 3 bases, in that order; junction bases with no gene match: 5. This CDR3 spans 16 amino acids. CDR3 DNA: TGTGCCAGCAGCTTCGGACTAGCGGGTCCGACAGATACGCAGTATTTT. Translation gives CASSFGLAGPTDTQYF. Complete variable domain (other parts from reference TRBV5-4 and TRBJ2-3): ETGVTQSPTHLIKTRGQQVTLRCSSQSGHNTVSWYQQALGQGPQFIFQYYREEENGRGNFPPRFSGLQFPNYSSELNVNALELDDSALYLCASSFGLAGPTDTQYFGPGTRLTVL.

In this sample, this clonotype turned up many times. CDR3 nucleotides: TGTGCCAGCAGCCAAACCGACAGGGATTCAGGTTCACCCCTCCACTTT. Encoded protein: CASSQTDRDSGSPLHF. The chain is built from TRBV4-2 and TRBJ1-6; 7 bases are shared with TRBD1. Germline-derived CDR1 and CDR2 are LGHNA and YNFKEQ. V gave up 2 bases and J gave up 9 bases; unmatched junction bases: 10. The CDR3 runs to 16 residues.

A few counts support this clonotype. The rearrangement joins TRBV6-2 or TRBV6-3 to TRBJ2-7, with a possible D match to TRBD1 (6 bases). Germline CDR1 reads MNHEY; CDR2 reads SVGEGT. V lost 10 bases and J lost 6, with 16 bases in between. CDR3 length equals 12 residues. The CDR3 here is CATSWDIREQYF. In DNA form, the CDR3 reads TGTGCCACCTCCTGGGACATCCGCGAGCAGTACTTC.

This clonotype was observed a handful of times. The chain combines TRBV6-8 with TRBJ2-3; no definite D call. Trimming cost V 7 bases and J 4 bases, with 9 bases left between them. The CDR3 is 12 residues long. The germline CDR1 and CDR2 sequences are MNHGY and SAAAGT. The CDR3 region has the DNA TGTGCCAGCAAAGAGGAGCCAGATACGCAGTATTTT. The encoded protein is CASKEEPDTQYF.

This clonotype was observed a few times. V gene TRBV28 combines with J gene TRBJ2-1, with TRBD2 identical over 7 bases. CDR1 and CDR2 from the germline V gene are MDHEN and SYDVKM. There are 18 residues in the CDR3. J gave up 6 bases and V 2 bases, and 16 bases lay outside the gene matches. The CDR3, as DNA: TGTGCCAGCAGTTTAATAGTAGAGGGCGGGAGTCCTTCCAATGAGCAGTTCTTC. Translated: CASSLIVEGGSPSNEQFF.

This clonotype was picked up many times. The rearrangement uses TRBV20-1 and TRBJ2-7, with D possibly being TRBD2 (6 bases). The CDR3 runs to 17 residues. Germline V gene data show CDR1 as DFQATT and CDR2 as SNEGSKA (reference sequence). The V end was cut by 2 bases, the J end by 0 bases, with 20 bases between. CDR3 in amino acids: CSARPQTWGGRSYEQYF. The CDR3, as DNA: TGCAGTGCTAGACCCCAGACATGGGGAGGACGCTCCTACGAGCAGTACTTC.